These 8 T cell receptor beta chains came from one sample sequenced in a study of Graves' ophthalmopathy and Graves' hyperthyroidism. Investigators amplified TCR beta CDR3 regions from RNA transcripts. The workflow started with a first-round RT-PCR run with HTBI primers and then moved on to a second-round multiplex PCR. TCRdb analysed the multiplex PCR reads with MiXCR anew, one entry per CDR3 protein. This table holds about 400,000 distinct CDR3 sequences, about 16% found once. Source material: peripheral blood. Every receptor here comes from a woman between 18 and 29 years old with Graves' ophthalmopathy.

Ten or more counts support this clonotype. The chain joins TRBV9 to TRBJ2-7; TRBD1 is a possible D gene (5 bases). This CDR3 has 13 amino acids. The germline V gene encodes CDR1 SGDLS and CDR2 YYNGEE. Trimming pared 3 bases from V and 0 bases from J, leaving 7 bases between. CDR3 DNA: TGTGCCAGCAGCGGACAGTCCTCCTACGAGCAGTACTTC. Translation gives CASSGQSSYEQYF.

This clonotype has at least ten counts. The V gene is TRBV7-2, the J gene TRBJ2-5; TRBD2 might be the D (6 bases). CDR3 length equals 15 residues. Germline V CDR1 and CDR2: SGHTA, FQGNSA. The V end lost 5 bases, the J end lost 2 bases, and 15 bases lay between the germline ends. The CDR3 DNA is TGTGCCAGCAGCCCGGGAGCGAAACAGCAAGAGACCCAGTACTTC. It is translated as CASSPGAKQQETQYF.

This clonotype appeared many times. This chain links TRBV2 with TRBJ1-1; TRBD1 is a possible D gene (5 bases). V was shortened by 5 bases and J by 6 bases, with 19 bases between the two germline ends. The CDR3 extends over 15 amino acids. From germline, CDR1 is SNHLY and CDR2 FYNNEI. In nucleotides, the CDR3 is TGTGCCAGCAGTCTACAGACGGCCGGGGGGGCTGAAGCTTTCTTT. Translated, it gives CASSLQTAGGAEAFF.

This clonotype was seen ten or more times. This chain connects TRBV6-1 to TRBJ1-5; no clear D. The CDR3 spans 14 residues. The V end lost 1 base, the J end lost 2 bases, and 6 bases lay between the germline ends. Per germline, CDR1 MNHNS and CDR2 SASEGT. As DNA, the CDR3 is TGTGCCAGCAGTGAAGGGACCCGCAATCAGCCCCAGCATTTT. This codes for CASSEGTRNQPQHF.

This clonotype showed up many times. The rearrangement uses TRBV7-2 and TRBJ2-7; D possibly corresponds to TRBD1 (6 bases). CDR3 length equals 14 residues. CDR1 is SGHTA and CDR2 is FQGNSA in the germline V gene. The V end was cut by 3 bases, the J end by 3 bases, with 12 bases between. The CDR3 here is CASSFESRGYEQYF. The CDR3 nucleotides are TGTGCCAGCAGCTTTGAATCCAGGGGCTACGAGCAGTACTTC.

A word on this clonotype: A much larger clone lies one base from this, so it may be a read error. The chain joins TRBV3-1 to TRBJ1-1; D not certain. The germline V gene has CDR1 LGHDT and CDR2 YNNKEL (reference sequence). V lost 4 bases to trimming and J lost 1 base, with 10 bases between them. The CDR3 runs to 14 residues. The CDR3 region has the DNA TGTGCCAGCAGCCCCCGGGCCTCGAACACTGAAGCTTTCTTT. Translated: CASSPRASNTEAFF.

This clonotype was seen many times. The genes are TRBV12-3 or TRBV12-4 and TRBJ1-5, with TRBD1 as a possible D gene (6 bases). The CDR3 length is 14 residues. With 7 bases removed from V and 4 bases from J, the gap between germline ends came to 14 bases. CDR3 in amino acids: CASNSGTLNQPQHF. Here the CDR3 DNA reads TGTGCCAGCAATTCAGGGACATTGAATCAGCCCCAGCATTTT.

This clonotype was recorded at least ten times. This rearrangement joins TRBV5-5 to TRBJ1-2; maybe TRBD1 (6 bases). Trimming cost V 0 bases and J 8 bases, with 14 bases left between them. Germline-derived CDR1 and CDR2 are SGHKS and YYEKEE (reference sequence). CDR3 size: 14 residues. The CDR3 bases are TGTGCCAGCAGCTTGGCTGAGGGGGTGGAAGGCTACACCTTC. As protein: CASSLAEGVEGYTF.